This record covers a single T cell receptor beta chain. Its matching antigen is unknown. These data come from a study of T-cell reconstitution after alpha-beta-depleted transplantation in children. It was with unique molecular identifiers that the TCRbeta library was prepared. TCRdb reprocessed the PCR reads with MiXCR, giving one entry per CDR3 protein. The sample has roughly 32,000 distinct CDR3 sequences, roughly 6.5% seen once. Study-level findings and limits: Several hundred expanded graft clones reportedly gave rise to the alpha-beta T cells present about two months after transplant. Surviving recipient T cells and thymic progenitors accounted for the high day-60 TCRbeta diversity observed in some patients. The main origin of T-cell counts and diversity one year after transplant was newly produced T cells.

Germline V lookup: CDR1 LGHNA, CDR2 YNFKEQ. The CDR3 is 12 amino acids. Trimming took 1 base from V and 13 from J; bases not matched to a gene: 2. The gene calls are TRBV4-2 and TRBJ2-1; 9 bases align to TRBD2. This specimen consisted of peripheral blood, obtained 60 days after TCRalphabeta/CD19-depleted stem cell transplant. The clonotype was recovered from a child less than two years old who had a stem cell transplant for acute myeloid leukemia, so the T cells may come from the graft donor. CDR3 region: CASSQGGTSQFF. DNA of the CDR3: TGTGCCAGCAGCCAAGGTGGGACTAGCCAGTTCTTC.